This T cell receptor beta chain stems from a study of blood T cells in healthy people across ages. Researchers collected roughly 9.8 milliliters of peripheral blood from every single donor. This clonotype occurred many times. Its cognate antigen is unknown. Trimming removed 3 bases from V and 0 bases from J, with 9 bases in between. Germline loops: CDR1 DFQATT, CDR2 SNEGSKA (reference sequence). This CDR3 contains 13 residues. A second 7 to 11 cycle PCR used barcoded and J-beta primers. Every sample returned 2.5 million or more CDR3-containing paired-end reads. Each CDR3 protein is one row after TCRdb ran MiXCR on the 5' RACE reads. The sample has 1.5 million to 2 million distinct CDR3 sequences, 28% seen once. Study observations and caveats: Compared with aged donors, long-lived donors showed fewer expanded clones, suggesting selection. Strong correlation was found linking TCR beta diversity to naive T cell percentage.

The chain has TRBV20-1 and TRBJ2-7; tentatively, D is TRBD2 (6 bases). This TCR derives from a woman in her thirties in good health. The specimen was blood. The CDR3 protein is CSARDYLSYEQYF. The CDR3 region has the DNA TGCAGTGCTAGGGACTACCTCTCCTACGAGCAGTACTTC.